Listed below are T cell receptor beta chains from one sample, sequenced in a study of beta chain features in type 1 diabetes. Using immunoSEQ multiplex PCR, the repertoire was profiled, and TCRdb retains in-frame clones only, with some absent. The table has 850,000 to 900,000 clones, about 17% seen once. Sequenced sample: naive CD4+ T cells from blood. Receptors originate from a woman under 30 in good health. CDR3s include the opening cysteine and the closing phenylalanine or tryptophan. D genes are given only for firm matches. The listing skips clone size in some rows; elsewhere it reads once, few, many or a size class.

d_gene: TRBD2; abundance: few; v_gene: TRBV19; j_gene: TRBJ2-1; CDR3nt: TGTGCCAGTAGTATCGGGACTAGCGGGAAGGATGAGCAGTTCTTC; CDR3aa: CASSIGTSGKDEQFF
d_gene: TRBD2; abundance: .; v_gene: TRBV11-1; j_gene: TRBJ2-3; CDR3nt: TGTGCCAGCAGCTTAGTGGCGGGAGCGAGAACAGATACGCAGTATTTT; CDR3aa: CASSLVAGARTDTQYF
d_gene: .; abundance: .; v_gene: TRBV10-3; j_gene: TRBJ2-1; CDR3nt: TGTGCCATCAGCGGACTGACTGAGGAGCAGTTCTTC; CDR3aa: CAISGLTEEQFF
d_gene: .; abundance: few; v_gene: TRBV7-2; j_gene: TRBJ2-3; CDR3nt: TGTGCCAGCAGCTTAACCCGACCTTCGATCCCGTTTCTCCCCGATACGCAGTATTTT; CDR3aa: CASSLTRPSIPFLPDTQYF
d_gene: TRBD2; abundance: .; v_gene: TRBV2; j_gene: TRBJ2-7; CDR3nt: TGTGCCAGCAGTGAAGGGCTAGCGGGAGCCTACTACGAGCAGTACTTC; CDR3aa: CASSEGLAGAYYEQYF
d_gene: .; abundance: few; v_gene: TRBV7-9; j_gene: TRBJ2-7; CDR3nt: TGTGCCAGCAGCTTAGACCCAGGGACCTACGAGCAGTACTTC; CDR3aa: CASSLDPGTYEQYF
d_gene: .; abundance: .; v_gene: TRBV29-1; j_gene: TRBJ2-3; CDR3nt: TGCAGCGTGGCCAGGGTGGCAGATACGCAGTATTTT; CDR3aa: CSVARVADTQYF
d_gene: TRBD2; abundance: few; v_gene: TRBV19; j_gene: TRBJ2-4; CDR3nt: TGTGCCAGTAGGCCTTCTAGCGGGGCCACTCTAGCCAAAAACATTCAGTACTTC; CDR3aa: CASRPSSGATLAKNIQYF
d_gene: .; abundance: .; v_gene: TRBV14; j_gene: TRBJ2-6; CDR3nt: TGTGCCAGCAGCCAAGATAGCCCGGGGGTTTCTGGGGCCAACGTCCTGACTTTC; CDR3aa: CASSQDSPGVSGANVLTF
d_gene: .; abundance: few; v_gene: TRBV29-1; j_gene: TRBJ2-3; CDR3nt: TGCAGCGTTCAGGAGACTATCACAGATACGCAGTATTTT; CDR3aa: CSVQETITDTQYF
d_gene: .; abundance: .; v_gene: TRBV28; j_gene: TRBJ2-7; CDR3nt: TGTGCCAGCAGGGCTCGTTACGAGCAGTACTTC; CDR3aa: CASRARYEQYF
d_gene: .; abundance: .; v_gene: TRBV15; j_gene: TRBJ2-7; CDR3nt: TGTGCCACCAGGAGAGGCAAGGAACACGAGCAGTACTTC; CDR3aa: CATRRGKEHEQYF
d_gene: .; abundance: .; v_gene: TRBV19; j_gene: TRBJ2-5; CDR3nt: TGTGCCAGTAGTAGGTCCAGCGCCCAAGAGACCCAGTACTTC; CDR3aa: CASSRSSAQETQYF
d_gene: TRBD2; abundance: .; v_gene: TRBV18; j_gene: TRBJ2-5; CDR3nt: TGTGCCAGCTCACCAGTGGAGCAGGGAGGGGAGACCCAGTACTTC; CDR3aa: CASSPVEQGGETQYF
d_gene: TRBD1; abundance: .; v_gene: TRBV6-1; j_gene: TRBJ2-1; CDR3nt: TGTGCCAGCAGCACTTCCGACAGGGACGGCAATGAGCAGTTCTTC; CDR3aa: CASSTSDRDGNEQFF
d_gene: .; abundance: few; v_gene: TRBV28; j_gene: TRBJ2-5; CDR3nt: TGTGCCAGCAGTGAGTACCAAGAGACCCAGTACTTC; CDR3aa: CASSEYQETQYF
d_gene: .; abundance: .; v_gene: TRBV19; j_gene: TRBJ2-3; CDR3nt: TGTGCCAGTAGTATAGAAGGGCTAGCAAGAAGCACAGATACGCAGTATTTT; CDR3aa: CASSIEGLARSTDTQYF